The next 2 T cell receptor beta chains were all read from a single sample in a study of T-cell reconstitution after alpha-beta-depleted transplantation in children. The TCRbeta library incorporated unique molecular identifiers. MiXCR, applied by TCRdb to the PCR reads, yields one record per CDR3 protein. The sample yields approximately 980,000 distinct CDR3 sequences, about 31% seen once. Sequenced material: PBMCs, mostly from graft donor cells, taken 360 days after TCRalphabeta/CD19-depleted stem cell transplant. These receptors were collected from a boy in the first two years of life who had a stem cell transplant for SCID, so the T cells may come from the graft donor.

The rearrangement joins TRBV4-3 to TRBJ1-5, with unresolved D. The germline V and J ends were trimmed by 3 bases and 0 bases, with 3 bases remaining between them. The CDR3 runs 13 residues. CDR1 is LGHNA and CDR2 is YSLEER in the germline V gene. The CDR3 nucleotides read TGCGCCAGCAGCCAGTATAGCAATCAGCCCCAGCATTTT. Translated, it gives CASSQYSNQPQHF.

The rearrangement uses TRBV5-1 and TRBJ2-5, with D maybe TRBD1 (5 bases). CDR1 is SGHRS, CDR2 YFSETQ, per germline. CDR3 length equals 15 residues. Trimming removed 0 bases from V and 3 bases from J, with 12 bases in between. The CDR3, as DNA: TGCGCCAGCAGCTTGGGACAGACGAGAGAAGAGACCCAGTACTTC. This encodes CASSLGQTREETQYF.